This TCR beta chain originates from a study of beta chain features in type 1 diabetes. Whole-study context: No patient-donor differences in age, gender, total cells or subset yield. Study observations and caveats: All four CD4+ subsets of Type 1 diabetes patients contained TCRB CDR3s that were moderately but significantly shorter. A definitive answer on HLA type influencing TCRB rearrangement was not reached here. When cDNA is sequenced, cells with high TCR expression could be over-represented.

The study reverse transcribed the entire isolated RNA, so it sequenced expressed TCRB transcripts. This table comes from immunoSEQ multiplex PCR, and its TCRdb copy is limited to in-frame clones, with some not included. The table has 200,000 to 250,000 clones, about 14% seen once. Concerning this clone itself: No antigen is known for it.

Losses at the gene ends were 4 bases for V and 7 bases for J; bases not matched to a gene: 8. The CDR3 extends over 14 amino acids. The germline gives CDR1 SGDLS, CDR2 YYNGEE. The sample taken for sequencing was naive CD4+ T cells from blood. This receptor was taken from a middle-aged woman in good health. The V gene is TRBV9, the J gene TRBJ2-7, with TRBD2 matching over 10 bases. The CDR3 region is CASSFGLAGVEQYF. In DNA, the CDR3 is TGTGCCAGCAGCTTCGGGCTAGCGGGGGTGGAGCAGTACTTC.